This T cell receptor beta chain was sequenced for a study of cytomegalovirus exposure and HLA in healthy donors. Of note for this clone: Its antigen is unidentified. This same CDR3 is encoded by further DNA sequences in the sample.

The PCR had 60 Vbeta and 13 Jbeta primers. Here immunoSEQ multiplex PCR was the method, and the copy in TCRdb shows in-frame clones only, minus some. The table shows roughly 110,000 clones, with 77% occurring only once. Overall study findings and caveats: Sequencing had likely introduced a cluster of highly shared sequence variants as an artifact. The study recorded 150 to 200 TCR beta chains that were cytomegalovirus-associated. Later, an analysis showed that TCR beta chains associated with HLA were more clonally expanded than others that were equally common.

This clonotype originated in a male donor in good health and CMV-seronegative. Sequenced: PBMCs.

The CDR3 spells CASSVARDYGYTF. The CDR3 DNA is TGTGCCAGCAGCGTAGCCAGGGACTATGGCTACACCTTC. This chain uses TRBV9 with TRBJ1-2, with D maybe TRBD1 (5 bases). The V and J ends lost 0 bases and 3 bases respectively, with 6 bases between them. The CDR3 totals 13 residues. Germline CDR1 SGDLS, CDR2 YYNGEE.